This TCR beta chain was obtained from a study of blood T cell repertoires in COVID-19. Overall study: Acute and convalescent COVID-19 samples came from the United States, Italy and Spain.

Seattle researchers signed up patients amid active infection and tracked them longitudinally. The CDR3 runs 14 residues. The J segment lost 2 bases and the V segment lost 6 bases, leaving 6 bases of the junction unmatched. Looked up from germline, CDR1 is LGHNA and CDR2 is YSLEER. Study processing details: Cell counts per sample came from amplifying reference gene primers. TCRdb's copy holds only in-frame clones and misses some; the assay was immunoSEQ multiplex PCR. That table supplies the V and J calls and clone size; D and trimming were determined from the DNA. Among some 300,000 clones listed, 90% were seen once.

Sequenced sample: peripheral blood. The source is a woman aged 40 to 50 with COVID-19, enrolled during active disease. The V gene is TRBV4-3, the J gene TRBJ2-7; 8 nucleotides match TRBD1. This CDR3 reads CASRRDRSTYEQYF. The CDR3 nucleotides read TGCGCCAGCAGGCGGGACAGGTCTACCTACGAGCAGTACTTC.